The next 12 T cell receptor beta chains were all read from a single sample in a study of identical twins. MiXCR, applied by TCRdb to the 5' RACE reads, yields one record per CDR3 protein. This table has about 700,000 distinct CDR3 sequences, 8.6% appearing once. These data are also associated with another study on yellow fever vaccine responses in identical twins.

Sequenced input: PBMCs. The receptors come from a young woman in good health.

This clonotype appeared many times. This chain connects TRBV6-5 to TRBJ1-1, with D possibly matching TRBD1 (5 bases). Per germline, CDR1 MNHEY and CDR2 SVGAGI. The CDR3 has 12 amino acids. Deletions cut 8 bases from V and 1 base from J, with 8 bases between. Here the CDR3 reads CASAGGNTEAFF. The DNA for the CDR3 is TGTGCCAGCGCCGGGGGGAACACTGAAGCTTTCTTT.

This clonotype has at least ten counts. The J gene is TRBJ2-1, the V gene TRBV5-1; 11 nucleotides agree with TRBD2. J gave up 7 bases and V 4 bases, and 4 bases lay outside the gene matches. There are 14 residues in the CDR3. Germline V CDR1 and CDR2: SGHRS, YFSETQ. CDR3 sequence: CASSPLAGGNEQFF. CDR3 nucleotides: TGCGCCAGCAGCCCGTTAGCGGGGGGGAATGAGCAGTTCTTC. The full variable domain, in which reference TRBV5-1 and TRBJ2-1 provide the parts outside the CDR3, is KAGVTQTPRYLIKTRGQQVTLSCSPISGHRSVSWYQQTPGQGLQFLFEYFSETQRNKGNFPGRFSGRQFSNSRSEMNVSTLELGDSALYLCASSPLAGGNEQFFGPGTRLTVL.

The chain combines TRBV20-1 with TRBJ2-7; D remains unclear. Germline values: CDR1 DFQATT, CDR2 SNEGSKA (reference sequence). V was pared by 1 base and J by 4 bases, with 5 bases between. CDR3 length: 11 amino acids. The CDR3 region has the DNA TGCAGTGCTAGAGGGGTTTACGAGCAGTACTTC. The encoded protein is CSARGVYEQYF.

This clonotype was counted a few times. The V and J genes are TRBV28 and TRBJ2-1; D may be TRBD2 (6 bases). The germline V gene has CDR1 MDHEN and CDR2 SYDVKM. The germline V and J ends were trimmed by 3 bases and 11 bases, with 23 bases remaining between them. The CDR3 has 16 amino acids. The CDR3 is CASSLGTRAGPTKQFF. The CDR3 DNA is TGTGCCAGCAGTTTGGGGACCCGGGCGGGGCCCACAAAGCAGTTCTTC.

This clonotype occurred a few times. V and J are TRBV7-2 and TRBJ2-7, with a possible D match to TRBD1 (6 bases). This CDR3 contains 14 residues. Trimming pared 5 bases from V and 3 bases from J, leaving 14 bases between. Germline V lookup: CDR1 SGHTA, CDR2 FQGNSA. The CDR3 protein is CASSERRGHYEQYF. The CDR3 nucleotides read TGTGCCAGCAGCGAACGACGGGGACACTACGAGCAGTACTTC.

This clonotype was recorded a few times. In DNA form, the CDR3 reads TGCGCCAGCAGCCAAGGACTAGCGGGAGACCACGAGCAGTACTTC. Translating gives CASSQGLAGDHEQYF. V usage is TRBV4-3 and J usage is TRBJ2-7, with TRBD2 matching over 12 bases. Unmatched junction bases numbered 3, after V lost 1 base and J lost 5 bases. The CDR3 is 15 residues long. Germline CDR1 LGHNA, CDR2 YSLEER.

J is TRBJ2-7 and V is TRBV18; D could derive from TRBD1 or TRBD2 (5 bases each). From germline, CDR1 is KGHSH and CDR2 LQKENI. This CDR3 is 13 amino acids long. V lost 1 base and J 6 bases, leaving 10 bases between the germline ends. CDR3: CASSPQRGGEQYF. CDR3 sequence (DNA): TGTGCCAGCTCACCACAACGGGGCGGCGAGCAGTACTTC.

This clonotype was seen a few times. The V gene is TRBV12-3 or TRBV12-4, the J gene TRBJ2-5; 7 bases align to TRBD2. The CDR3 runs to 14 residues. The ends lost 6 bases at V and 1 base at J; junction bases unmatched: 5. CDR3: CASSWEGPQETQYF. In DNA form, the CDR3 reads TGTGCCAGCAGCTGGGAGGGGCCCCAAGAGACCCAGTACTTC.

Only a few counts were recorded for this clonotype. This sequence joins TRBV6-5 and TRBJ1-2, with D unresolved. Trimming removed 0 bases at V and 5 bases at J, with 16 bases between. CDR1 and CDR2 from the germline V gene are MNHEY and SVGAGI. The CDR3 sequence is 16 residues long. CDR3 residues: CASSYSGSVEYYGYTF. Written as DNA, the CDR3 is TGTGCCAGCAGTTACTCGGGCTCGGTAGAATATTATGGCTACACCTTC.

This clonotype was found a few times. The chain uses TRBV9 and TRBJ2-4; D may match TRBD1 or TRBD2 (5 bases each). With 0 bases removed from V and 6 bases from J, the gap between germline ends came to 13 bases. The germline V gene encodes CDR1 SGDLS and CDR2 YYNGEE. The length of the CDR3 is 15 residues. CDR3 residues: CASSVGGRRLNIQYF. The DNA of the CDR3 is TGTGCCAGCAGCGTAGGGGGACGGAGACTAAACATTCAGTACTTC.

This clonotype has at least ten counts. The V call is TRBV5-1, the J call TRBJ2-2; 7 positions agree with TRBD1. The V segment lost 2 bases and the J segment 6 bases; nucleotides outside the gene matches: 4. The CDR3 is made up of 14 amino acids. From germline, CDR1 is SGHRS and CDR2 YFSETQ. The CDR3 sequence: CASSLQGTAGELFF. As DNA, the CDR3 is TGCGCCAGCAGCTTACAGGGGACCGCCGGGGAGCTGTTTTTT.

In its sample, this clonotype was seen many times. For the CDR3, the DNA is TGCAGCGTTGAAAGGAGCGGGAGAAACACCGGGGAGCTGTTTTTT. Translating gives CSVERSGRNTGELFF. This chain links TRBV29-1 with TRBJ2-2; the match to TRBD2 covers 8 bases. Germline CDR1 and CDR2: SQVTM and ANQGSEA. The CDR3 is 15 amino acids. Trimming at V came to 2 bases and at J to 2 bases, leaving 4 bases not matched to a gene.